This TCR beta chain was sequenced during a study of neurological immune-mediated disorders. This clonotype was counted ten times or more. What it binds is not known. V dropped 2 bases and J dropped 1 base, with 6 bases sitting between them. The CDR3 runs to 14 residues. Template-switch 5'RACE cDNA synthesis added a 10-nucleotide unique molecular identifier. Each CDR3 protein gets one entry after TCRdb re-called the 5' RACE reads with MiXCR. The data contain tens of thousands of distinct CDR3 sequences, 3.5% to 4% of them singletons. Study results and limitations: One related-CDR3 cluster, identified by phylogenetic grouping, held the repertoires of 18 of 34 multiple sclerosis patients and was a possible signature.

The receptor was derived from a woman aged 40 to 49 with multiple sclerosis. The sample was CD4+ T cells from blood. The V gene is TRBV12-3 or TRBV12-4, the J gene TRBJ2-4; D may be TRBD1 (6 bases). In nucleotides, the CDR3 is TGTGCCAGCAGTTTACAGGGGGCCAAAAACATTCAGTACTTC. It encodes CASSLQGAKNIQYF.